This TCR beta chain was sequenced during a study of T cell responses to AZD1222 COVID-19 vaccine. Trimming removed 3 bases from V and 6 bases from J, with 14 bases in between. The CDR3 runs 14 residues. From germline, CDR1 is SGHAT and CDR2 FQNNGV. Sequencing was performed with immunoSEQ multiplex PCR; in TCRdb, only in-frame clones are kept and a portion is missing. Of 100,000 to 150,000 clones listed, 90% are singletons. The material sequenced was peripheral blood, taken on day 0 of MenACWY control vaccination. The receptor was derived from an adult in good health. V and J are TRBV11-2 and TRBJ1-1; no clear D gene. Written as DNA, the CDR3 is TGTGCCAGCAGCTTTTTCAGGACGAAGGCTGAAGCTTTCTTT. Translation: CASSFFRTKAEAFF.